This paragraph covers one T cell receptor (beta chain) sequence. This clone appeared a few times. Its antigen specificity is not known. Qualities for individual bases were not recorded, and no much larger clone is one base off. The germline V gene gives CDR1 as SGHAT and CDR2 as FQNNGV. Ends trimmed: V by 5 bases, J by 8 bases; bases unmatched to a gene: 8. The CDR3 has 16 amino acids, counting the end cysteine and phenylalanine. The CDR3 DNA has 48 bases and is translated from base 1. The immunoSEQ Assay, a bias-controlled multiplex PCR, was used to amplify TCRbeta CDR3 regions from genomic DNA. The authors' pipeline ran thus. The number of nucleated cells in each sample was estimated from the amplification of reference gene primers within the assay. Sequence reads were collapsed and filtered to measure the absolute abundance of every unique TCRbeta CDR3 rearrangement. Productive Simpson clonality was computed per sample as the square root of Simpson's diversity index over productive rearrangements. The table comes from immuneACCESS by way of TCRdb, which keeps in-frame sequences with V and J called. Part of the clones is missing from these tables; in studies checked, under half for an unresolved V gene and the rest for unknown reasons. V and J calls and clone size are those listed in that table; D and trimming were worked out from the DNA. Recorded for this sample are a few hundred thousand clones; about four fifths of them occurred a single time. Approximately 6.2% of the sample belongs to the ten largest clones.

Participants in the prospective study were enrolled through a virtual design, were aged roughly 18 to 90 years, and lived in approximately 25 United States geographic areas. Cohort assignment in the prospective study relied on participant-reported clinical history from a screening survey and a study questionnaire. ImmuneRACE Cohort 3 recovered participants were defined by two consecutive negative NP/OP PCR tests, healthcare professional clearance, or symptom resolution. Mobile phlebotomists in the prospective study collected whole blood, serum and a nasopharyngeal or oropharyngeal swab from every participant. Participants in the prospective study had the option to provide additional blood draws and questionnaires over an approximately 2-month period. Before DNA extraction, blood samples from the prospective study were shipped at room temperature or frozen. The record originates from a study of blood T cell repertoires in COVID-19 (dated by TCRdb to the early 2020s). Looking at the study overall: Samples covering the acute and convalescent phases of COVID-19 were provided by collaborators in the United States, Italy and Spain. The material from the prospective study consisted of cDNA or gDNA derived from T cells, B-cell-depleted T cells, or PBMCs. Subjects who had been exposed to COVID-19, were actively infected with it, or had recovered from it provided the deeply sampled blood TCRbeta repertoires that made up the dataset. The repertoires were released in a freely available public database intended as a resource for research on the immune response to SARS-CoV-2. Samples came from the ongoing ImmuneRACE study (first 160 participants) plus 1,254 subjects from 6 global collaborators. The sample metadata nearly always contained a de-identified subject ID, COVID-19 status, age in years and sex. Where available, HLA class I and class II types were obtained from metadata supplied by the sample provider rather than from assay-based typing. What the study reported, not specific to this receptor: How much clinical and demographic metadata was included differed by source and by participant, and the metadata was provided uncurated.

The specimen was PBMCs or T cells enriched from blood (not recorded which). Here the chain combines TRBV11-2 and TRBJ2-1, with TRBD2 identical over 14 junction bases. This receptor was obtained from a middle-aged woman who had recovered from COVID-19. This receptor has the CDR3 CASSDPGTSGSYEQFF. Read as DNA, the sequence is TGTGCCAGCAGCGACCCCGGGACTAGCGGGAGCTATGAGCAGTTCTTC.